This passage covers 19 T cell receptor beta chains from one sample sequenced in a study of regulatory T cells in long-lasting Graves disease. The time point is: newly diagnosed GD, antithyroid drugs for less than 3 months. PBMCs provided the RNA from which the TCR library was made. Library construction for TCR beta used iRepertoire HTBI primers and Arm-PCR of CDR3 regions. Each CDR3 protein is one row after TCRdb ran MiXCR on the multiplex PCR reads. The table has a few hundred thousand distinct CDR3 sequences, around 18% seen once. These data were also filed under a second study, of T cells in Graves' hyperthyroidism and ophthalmopathy.

The sample here was peripheral blood mononuclear cells (PBMCs), taken at new diagnosis, from a patient treated with antithyroid drugs. Source of these receptors: a woman aged 25-40 years with Graves disease.

This clonotype was found many times. This chain uses TRBV19 with TRBJ1-2; no reliable D call. CDR3 length equals 13 residues. CDR1 and CDR2 from the germline V gene are LNHDA and SQIVND (reference sequence). The germline V and J ends were trimmed by 6 bases and 2 bases, with 10 bases remaining between them. CDR3 in DNA: TGTGCCAGTAGGTCATTGGAAAACTATGGCTACACCTTC. Protein: CASRSLENYGYTF.

This clonotype was seen repeatedly, ten times or more. V is TRBV20-1 and J is TRBJ1-2; D uncertain. Deletions cut 3 bases from V and 4 bases from J, with 12 bases between. Germline-derived CDR1 and CDR2 are DFQATT and SNEGSKA (reference sequence). This CDR3 has 13 amino acids. The CDR3 spells CSASSPHTYGYTF. Here the CDR3 DNA reads TGCAGTGCTAGTTCCCCACACACCTATGGCTACACCTTC.

This clonotype has a count of ten or more. The chain has TRBV6-5 and TRBJ1-1; maybe TRBD1 (6 bases). Trimming took off 1 base at V and 7 bases at J, with 7 bases between the two ends. CDR1 and CDR2 (germline): MNHEY, SVGAGI. There are 12 residues in the CDR3. CDR3 amino acids: CASSYLQGEAFF. CDR3 DNA: TGTGCCAGCAGTTACTTACAGGGTGAAGCTTTCTTT.

As to this clonotype: A clone one base away is much larger, so this may be a read error. The chain uses TRBV6-1 and TRBJ1-3, with 7 nucleotides matching TRBD1. Looked up from germline, CDR1 is MNHNS and CDR2 is SASEGT. CDR3 size: 15 residues. The CDR3 DNA is TGTGCCAGCAGCCTACAGGGGTTCTCTGGAGACACCATATATTTT. Residues: CASSLQGFSGDTIYF.

This clonotype was seen repeatedly, ten times or more. The chain employs TRBV11-2 and TRBJ1-6; the D is unclear. Looked up from germline, CDR1 is SGHAT and CDR2 is FQNNGV. Trimming took 3 bases from V and 0 from J, leaving 12 bases between them. The length of the CDR3 is 17 residues. In DNA form, the CDR3 reads TGTGCCAGCAGCTTCGACAACCCGAGCTCCTATAATTCACCCCTCCACTTT. As protein: CASSFDNPSSYNSPLHF.

Only a few counts were recorded for this clonotype. A much more abundant neighbour one base away suggests this may be a read error. This sequence joins TRBV5-1 and TRBJ2-7, with no clear D. V was pared by 3 bases and J by 2 bases, with 15 bases between. The CDR3 is 15 amino acids. CDR1 and CDR2 (germline): SGHRS, YFSETQ. CDR3 coding DNA: TGCGCCAGCAGCTCAGTGTTCCGGGCCGCCTACGAGCAGTACTTC. This encodes CASSSVFRAAYEQYF. Together with reference TRBV5-1 and TRBJ2-7, the CDR3 gives the full variable domain: KAGVTQTPRYLIKTRGQQVTLSCSPISGHRSVSWYQQTPGQGLQFLFEYFSETQRNKGNFPGRFSGRQFSNSRSEMNVSTLELGDSALYLCASSSVFRAAYEQYFGPGTRLTVT.

This clonotype appeared many times. This chain connects TRBV11-2 to TRBJ2-1; D remains unclear. CDR3 length: 12 residues. Deletions cut 2 bases from V and 9 bases from J, with 8 bases between. CDR1 SGHAT and CDR2 FQNNGV come from the germline V gene. CDR3 coding DNA: TGTGCCAGCAGCTTAAATCCTGCTGAGCAGTTCTTC. This codes for CASSLNPAEQFF.

A remark on this clonotype: A far larger clone is only one base removed, so a read error is likely. This chain joins TRBV5-1 and TRBJ2-7; D not certain. V dropped 4 bases and J dropped 7 bases, with 12 bases sitting between them. Looked up from germline, CDR1 is SGHRS and CDR2 is YFSETQ. This CDR3 has 12 residues. CDR3 in amino acids: CASSRSRDEQYF. CDR3 sequence (DNA): TGCGCCAGCAGCCGTAGCCGCGATGAGCAGTACTTC.

This clonotype has at least ten counts. The J gene is TRBJ1-1, the V gene TRBV3-1; perhaps TRBD1 as D (6 bases). Germline V gene sequence: CDR1 LGHDT, CDR2 YNNKEL (reference sequence). V gave up 0 bases and J gave up 5 bases, with 16 bases separating them. The CDR3 sequence is 16 residues long. DNA for the CDR3: TGTGCCAGCAGCCAAGATCCCACAGGGACGTGGACTGAAGCTTTCTTT. As protein: CASSQDPTGTWTEAFF.

This clonotype was seen at least ten times. V and J are TRBV7-9 and TRBJ2-3; D gene ambiguous. Trimming removed 5 bases at V and 0 bases at J, with 3 bases between. This CDR3 has 12 amino acids. Germline V gives CDR1 SEHNR, CDR2 FQNEAQ (reference sequence). Here the CDR3 DNA reads TGTGCCAGCAGCGCAAGCACAGATACGCAGTATTTT. This gives the protein CASSASTDTQYF.

This clonotype came up many times. This sequence joins TRBV20-1 and TRBJ1-1, with 7 bases identical to TRBD1. The CDR3 length is 13 residues. Unmatched junction bases numbered 7, after V lost 6 bases and J lost 3 bases. Germline values: CDR1 DFQATT, CDR2 SNEGSKA (reference sequence). The CDR3 DNA reads as TGCAGTGCCACCTTTACAGGGGACACTGAAGCTTTCTTT. Translated: CSATFTGDTEAFF.

This clonotype has a handful of counts. The CDR3 does not close with the conserved phenylalanine or tryptophan, likely indicating a read error. The rearrangement links TRBV7-6 to TRBJ2-7, with D perhaps TRBD2 (5 bases). Deletions cut 3 bases from V and 7 bases from J, with 13 bases between. Germline values: CDR1 SGHVS, CDR2 FNYEAQ. This CDR3 spans 13 amino acids. CDR3 loop: CASSLSQRGEQYL. The CDR3 DNA follows: TGTGCCAGCAGCTTGAGTCAGCGAGGGGAGCAGTACCTC.

This clonotype was seen a handful of times. The chain couples TRBV12-3 or TRBV12-4 to TRBJ1-4; D uncertain. V was shortened by 6 bases and J by 3 bases, with 14 bases between the two germline ends. The CDR3 is 15 amino acids. CDR3 sequence: CASSRRRVSNEKLFF. The CDR3 DNA reads as TGTGCCAGCAGCCGACGGAGGGTGTCTAATGAAAAACTGTTTTTT.

In this sample, this clonotype turned up a few times. One base away lies a much larger clone, so this may be a sequencing read error. V usage is TRBV27 and J usage is TRBJ1-1; D is ambiguous. CDR3 length: 13 residues. Germline V gives CDR1 MNHEY, CDR2 SMNVEV (reference sequence). CDR3 in amino acids: CAGSDHLGTEAFF. CDR3 nucleotide sequence: TGTGCCGGCAGTGACCACCTAGGCACTGAAGCTTTCTTT.

This clonotype occurred many times. The chain employs TRBV19 and TRBJ1-1; no reliable D call. Germline CDR1 LNHDA, CDR2 SQIVND (reference sequence). Trimming cost V 2 bases and J 0 bases, with 7 bases left between them. CDR3 size: 14 residues. The CDR3 protein is CASSIRTVNTEAFF. For the CDR3, the DNA is TGTGCCAGTAGTATAAGGACGGTGAACACTGAAGCTTTCTTT. Supplemented by reference TRBV19 and TRBJ1-1, the full variable domain reads DGGITQSPKYLFRKEGQNVTLSCEQNLNHDAMYWYRQDPGQGLRLIYYSQIVNDFQKGDIAEGYSVSREKKESFPLTVTSAQKNPTAFYLCASSIRTVNTEAFFGQGTRLTVV.

This clonotype was counted at least ten times. DNA of the CDR3: TGTGCCAGCAGAGACACCGTAACCAGCAAGCAGTACTTC. As protein: CASRDTVTSKQYF. The V gene is TRBV7-2, the J gene TRBJ2-7; the D is unclear. There are 13 residues in the CDR3. Trimming removed 6 bases from V and 8 bases from J, with 17 bases in between. Germline lookup yields CDR1 SGHTA and CDR2 FQGNSA.

This clonotype was detected ten times or more. V is TRBV19 and J is TRBJ2-7; TRBD1 might be the D (6 bases). The ends were cut back, 4 bases at V and 3 bases at J, with 16 bases in the middle. Germline CDR1 is LNHDA and CDR2 is SQIVND (reference sequence). The CDR3 is 15 amino acids. CDR3 DNA: TGTGCCAGTAGTACTGGCGAACAAGGGGGCTACGAGCAGTACTTC. This gives the protein CASSTGEQGGYEQYF.

This clonotype was counted ten times or more. The genes are TRBV10-3 and TRBJ1-1; D is perhaps TRBD1 (6 bases). Germline CDR1 is ENHRY and CDR2 is SYGVKD. The CDR3 consists of 15 residues. V was cut by 6 bases and J by 0 bases, with 14 bases left in between. CDR3 DNA sequence: TGTGCCATCAGCAACGCCACAGGGATGAACACTGAAGCTTTCTTT. This gives the protein CAISNATGMNTEAFF.

This clonotype showed up many times. This chain joins TRBV18 and TRBJ2-1; TRBD2 aligns across 12 bases. Looked up from germline, CDR1 is KGHSH and CDR2 is LQKENI. The CDR3 sequence is 16 residues long. Trimming removed 6 bases from V and 4 bases from J; junction bases left unmatched: 7. The CDR3 loop reads CASSRTSGATYNEQFF. The CDR3 nucleotides read TGTGCCAGCTCCCGGACTAGCGGGGCAACTTACAATGAGCAGTTCTTC.